This entry lists 16 T cell receptor beta chains sequenced from one sample in a study of blood T cell repertoires in COVID-19. Profiled with immunoSEQ multiplex PCR; TCRdb holds only in-frame clones, not every one. There are 200,000 to 250,000 clones in the sample; over 75% occur only once, and roughly 5% lies in the top ten. The specimen sequenced was peripheral blood. The receptors were sampled from a woman aged 35 to 49 with acute or convalescent COVID-19.

This chain joins TRBV5-6 and TRBJ1-2, with 8 bases lining up with TRBD1. CDR1 is SGHDT and CDR2 is YYEEEE in the germline V gene. The V and J ends lost 1 base and 7 bases, in that order; junction bases with no gene match: 6. The CDR3 consists of 14 residues. DNA of the CDR3: TGTGCCAGCAGCTTGCCAGGGGGCGCGGGTGGCTACACCTTC. This translates into CASSLPGGAGGYTF.

The V gene is TRBV7-9, the J gene TRBJ1-1; weak D call: TRBD1 (5 bases). The CDR3 runs 14 residues. Germline V lookup: CDR1 SEHNR, CDR2 FQNEAQ (reference sequence). Trimming pared 5 bases from V and 5 bases from J, leaving 15 bases between. The DNA for the CDR3 is TGTGCCAGCAGCCCCGGCGGGGGGGGAACTGAAGCTTTCTTT. Translated: CASSPGGGGTEAFF.

The J gene is TRBJ2-3, the V gene TRBV7-2; TRBD2 aligns across 7 bases. V gave up 8 bases and J gave up 7 bases; unmatched junction bases: 6. Per germline, CDR1 SGHTA and CDR2 FQGNSA. This CDR3 is 12 amino acids long. The CDR3 DNA reads as TGTGCCAGCGGCGAGGGACTAAATACGCAGTATTTT. Amino acids: CASGEGLNTQYF.

The chain combines TRBV7-8 with TRBJ1-2, with TRBD1 identical over 10 bases. The CDR3 sequence is 18 residues long. The V segment lost 0 bases and the J segment 0 bases; nucleotides outside the gene matches: 7. CDR1 is SGHVS, CDR2 FQNEAQ, per germline. In DNA, the CDR3 is TGTGCCAGCAGCTTAGCTCTGGGACAGGGGAAGTCTAACTATGGCTACACCTTC. Translated, it gives CASSLALGQGKSNYGYTF.

This chain connects TRBV3-1 (or the pseudogene TRBV3-2) to TRBJ1-3, with D perhaps matching TRBD1 (5 bases). This CDR3 is built from 15 residues. V was shortened by 7 bases and J by 2 bases, with 15 bases between the two germline ends. The V gene's germline CDR1 is LGHDT and CDR2 YNNKEL (reference sequence). For the CDR3, the DNA is TGTGCCAGCACCGATGCAGGGTTGACTGGAAACACCATATATTTT. Amino acids: CASTDAGLTGNTIYF.

The V and J genes are TRBV6-4 and TRBJ2-3; 9 nucleotides align to TRBD1. Germline V gene data show CDR1 as MRHNA and CDR2 as SNTAGT. Trimming removed 4 bases from V and 2 bases from J; junction bases left unmatched: 4. This CDR3 spans 15 amino acids. For the CDR3, the DNA is TGTGCCAGCAGTGCCGGGGACAGGGACACAGATACGCAGTATTTT. Amino acids: CASSAGDRDTDTQYF.

CDR3 bases: TGTGCCAGCAGGATGACAGGGGGTTTGAACACTGAAGCTTTCTTT. This codes for CASRMTGGLNTEAFF. The chain is built from TRBV2 and TRBJ1-1, with 9 bases matching TRBD1. The germline V gene has CDR1 SNHLY and CDR2 FYNNEI. This CDR3 is built from 15 residues. V lost 6 bases to trimming and J lost 0 bases; unmatched junction nucleotides: 5.

This rearrangement joins TRBV11-2 to TRBJ1-2; 8 positions agree with TRBD1. J gave up 4 bases and V 5 bases, and 9 bases lay outside the gene matches. Germline CDR1 is SGHAT and CDR2 is FQNNGV. The CDR3 covers 15 residues. The DNA for the CDR3 is TGTGCCAGCAGCGTGACAGCCGGGACAGGCTATGGCTACACCTTC. It encodes CASSVTAGTGYGYTF.

The V call is TRBV5-4, the J call TRBJ1-3; D remains unclear. CDR3 length: 14 amino acids. The V gene's germline CDR1 is SGHNT and CDR2 YYREEE (reference sequence). V was cut by 0 bases and J by 4 bases, with 8 bases left in between. In nucleotides, the CDR3 is TGTGCCAGCAGCTTGGGGCCAGTCGGAAACACCATATATTTT. Translation: CASSLGPVGNTIYF.

V usage is TRBV24-1 and J usage is TRBJ2-3, with D possibly TRBD1 on 5 matching bases. CDR1 KGHDR and CDR2 SFDVKD come from the germline V gene. V shed 4 bases and J shed 3 bases, with 19 bases lying between them. The CDR3 loop spans 17 amino acids. The CDR3 spells CATSDPTQGQATDTQYF. CDR3 coding DNA: TGTGCCACCAGTGACCCCACCCAGGGTCAGGCAACAGATACGCAGTATTTT.

V and J are TRBV6-2 or TRBV6-3 and TRBJ1-1, with a possible D match to TRBD1 (5 bases). V was trimmed by 6 bases and J by 3 bases, leaving 14 bases between them. CDR3 size: 14 residues. Germline-derived CDR1 and CDR2 are MNHEY and SVGEGT. The CDR3 loop is CASSQAGWDTEAFF. The CDR3 region has the DNA TGTGCCAGCAGCCAGGCAGGGTGGGACACTGAAGCTTTCTTT.

The J gene is TRBJ1-2, the V gene TRBV2; D is undetermined. V shed 4 bases and J shed 4 bases, with 10 bases lying between them. The CDR3 loop spans 13 amino acids. Germline loops: CDR1 SNHLY, CDR2 FYNNEI. This CDR3 is CASSAGKGYGYTF. The CDR3 DNA is TGTGCCAGCAGTGCGGGAAAAGGCTATGGCTACACCTTC.

CDR3 sequence (DNA): TGTGCCAGCAGTGAGGGCAAACGGGAGACCCAGTACTTC. Protein sequence: CASSEGKRETQYF. The chain employs TRBV2 and TRBJ2-5; D is unclear. CDR1 and CDR2 (germline): SNHLY, FYNNEI. CDR3 length: 13 amino acids. Trimming removed 3 bases at V and 5 bases at J, with 10 bases between.

The chain carries TRBV5-6 and TRBJ2-7; 8 bases match TRBD1. The junction had 7 bases not matched to a gene; V was cut back by 3 bases and J by 2 bases. Germline V gene lookup returns CDR1 SGHDT and CDR2 YYEEEE. There are 15 residues in the CDR3. The CDR3 sequence is CASSSPGQDAYEQYV. The CDR3 nucleotides read TGTGCCAGCAGCTCCCCGGGACAGGACGCCTACGAGCAGTACGTC.

This clone has a single count. V usage is TRBV30 and J usage is TRBJ1-6; 7 nucleotides align to TRBD1. The CDR3 runs 14 residues. Germline V gene lookup returns CDR1 GTSNPN and CDR2 SVGIG (reference sequence). Unmatched junction bases numbered 5, after V lost 3 bases and J lost 6 bases. The CDR3, as DNA: TGTGCCTGGAGCTCGAGGGGGCTTAATTCACCCCTCCACTTT. Protein sequence: CAWSSRGLNSPLHF.

This chain uses TRBV10-1 with TRBJ1-1; D might be TRBD1 (6 bases). The ends were cut back, 3 bases at V and 8 bases at J, with 16 bases in the middle. The CDR3 is 14 amino acids. Germline CDR1 and CDR2: WNHNN and SYGVQD (reference sequence). Written as DNA, the CDR3 is TGCGCCAGCAGTGATTTACAACAGGGCCGGGAAGCTTTCTTT. Protein: CASSDLQQGREAFF.